These 15 T cell receptor beta chains share one sample of origin, sequenced in a study of blood T cells in healthy people across ages. A second PCR of about 7 to 12 cycles used a sample-barcoded 5' primer and a J-beta primer mix. TCRdb reprocessed the 5' RACE reads with MiXCR, giving one entry per CDR3 protein. The sample has about 680,000 distinct CDR3 sequences, 49% seen once. Sequenced material: blood. The receptor source for this set is a woman in her sixties in good health.

V gene TRBV2 combines with J gene TRBJ2-5; 7 nucleotides line up with TRBD2. Trimming took 4 bases from V and 5 from J; bases not matched to a gene: 10. Germline-derived CDR1 and CDR2 are SNHLY and FYNNEI. The CDR3 loop spans 15 amino acids. The CDR3 reads CASSGSGKGFETQYF. The DNA for the CDR3 is TGTGCCAGCAGTGGGAGCGGGAAAGGTTTTGAGACCCAGTACTTC. Variable domain in full (rest from reference TRBV2 and TRBJ2-5): EPEVTQTPSHQVTQMGQEVILRCVPISNHLYFYWYRQILGQKVEFLVSFYNNEISEKSEIFDDQFSVERPDGSNFTLKIRSTKLEDSAMYFCASSGSGKGFETQYFGPGTRLLVL.

The chain recombines TRBV6-6 with TRBJ2-5; tentative D call: TRBD1 (5 bases). This CDR3 has 13 amino acids. The V end lost 7 bases, the J end lost 2 bases, and 11 bases lay between the germline ends. Germline V gene lookup returns CDR1 MNHNY and CDR2 SVGAGI (reference sequence). The CDR3 reads CASNQGRQETQYF. In DNA form, the CDR3 reads TGTGCCAGCAACCAGGGTAGACAAGAGACCCAGTACTTC.

This clonotype showed up many times. The rearrangement uses TRBV12-3 or TRBV12-4 and TRBJ2-6; no reliable D call. The CDR3 has 14 amino acids. Between the trimmed V and J ends, which lost 1 base and 1 base, there was a span of 2 bases. CDR3: CASSLVSGANVLTF. In nucleotides, the CDR3 is TGTGCCAGCAGTTTAGTATCTGGGGCCAACGTCCTGACTTTC.

The chain carries TRBV9 and TRBJ2-1, with 8 nucleotides matching TRBD1. The V and J ends lost 5 bases and 3 bases, in that order; junction bases with no gene match: 7. This CDR3 spans 15 amino acids. From germline, CDR1 is SGDLS and CDR2 YYNGEE. The CDR3 sequence is CASSAQGVFYNEQFF. The CDR3 region has the DNA TGTGCCAGCAGTGCACAGGGGGTTTTCTACAATGAGCAGTTCTTC.

The chain couples TRBV5-1 to TRBJ2-1, with 10 bases aligning to TRBD2. This CDR3 region has 17 residues. The germline CDR1 and CDR2 sequences are SGHRS and YFSETQ. The ends lost 0 bases at V and 7 bases at J; junction bases unmatched: 10. The CDR3 nucleotides are TGCGCCAGCAGCTTGGCCCAGCTAGCGGGAGATGAGAATGAGCAGTTCTTC. Its translation: CASSLAQLAGDENEQFF.

A note on this clonotype: Compared with germline, one end of the junction differs, possibly owing to a read error. This chain links TRBV9 with TRBJ2-6; D might be TRBD1 or TRBD2, each matching 5 bases. The length of the CDR3 is 15 residues. CDR1 and CDR2 (germline): SGDLS, YYNGEE. The CDR3 nucleotides are TGTGCCAGCAGCCGGGGACCAACTGGGGCCTACGTCCTGACTTTC. Its protein is CASSRGPTGAYVLTF.

The chain couples TRBV11-2 to TRBJ2-1, with 7 bases that match TRBD2. CDR1 is SGHAT, CDR2 FQNNGV, per germline. V lost 6 bases and J lost 6; bases outside the gene matches: 14. The CDR3 covers 16 residues. The CDR3 loop is CASRPEGKGRVNEQFF. The CDR3 nucleotides are TGTGCCAGCAGACCGGAAGGAAAGGGGAGGGTCAATGAGCAGTTCTTC.

On this clonotype: An end of the junction differs from the germline gene, which may be a read error. This chain connects TRBV5-5 to TRBJ2-5; TRBD1 is a possible D gene (5 bases). Germline-derived CDR1 and CDR2 are SGHKS and YYEKEE (reference sequence). CDR3 length: 14 residues. The CDR3 loop is CASILTVLFETQYF. CDR3 nucleotide sequence: TGTGCCAGCATCTTGACAGTTCTTTTCGAGACCCAGTACTTC.

The rearrangement links TRBV5-6 to TRBJ2-2, with D hard to call. The V gene lost 2 bases and the J gene lost 4 bases, with 12 bases spanning the gap. Germline CDR1 reads SGHDT; CDR2 reads YYEEEE. CDR3 length: 15 residues. CDR3 protein: CASSFRSISTGELFF. The CDR3 bases are TGTGCCAGCAGCTTCAGGAGTATTTCCACCGGGGAGCTGTTTTTT.

J is TRBJ2-5 and V is TRBV12-3 or TRBV12-4; either TRBD1 or TRBD2 may fit D (5 bases each). The closer fit of TRBJ2-7 to the DNA end suggests the J call may be wrong. CDR3 size: 16 residues. CDR3 region: CASSPRRKGPDYEQYF. The CDR3 DNA follows: TGTGCCAGCAGCCCGAGGAGGAAGGGGCCCGACTACGAGCAGTACTTC.

The J gene is TRBJ2-7, the V gene TRBV3-1; 8 nucleotides agree with TRBD2. The trim removed 4 bases at V and 6 bases at J, leaving 8 bases unmatched. This CDR3 region has 14 residues. The germline gives CDR1 LGHDT, CDR2 YNNKEL (reference sequence). CDR3 in amino acids: CASSPGTSPSEQYF. The CDR3 DNA is TGTGCCAGCAGCCCCGGGACTAGTCCAAGCGAGCAGTACTTC.

The rearrangement joins TRBV7-2 to TRBJ1-1; a weak D match, TRBD1 (6 bases). V lost 5 bases to trimming and J lost 0 bases, with 19 bases between them. The CDR3 is made up of 17 amino acids. Germline-derived CDR1 and CDR2 are SGHTA and FQGNSA. CDR3 sequence: CASSLQGGRGMNTEAFF. CDR3 nucleotide sequence: TGTGCCAGCAGCCTCCAAGGGGGAAGGGGGATGAACACTGAAGCTTTCTTT.

The gene calls are TRBV5-1 and TRBJ2-1; D call uncertain. The CDR3 has 15 residues. Deletions cut 0 bases from V and 8 bases from J, with 15 bases between. Germline V gene data show CDR1 as SGHRS and CDR2 as YFSETQ. The CDR3, as DNA: TGCGCCAGCAGCTTGGAAGGGTTAGGGCCCGATGAGCAGTTCTTC. It codes for CASSLEGLGPDEQFF. The full variable domain, with the rest looked up from reference TRBV5-1 and TRBJ2-1, is KAGVTQTPRYLIKTRGQQVTLSCSPISGHRSVSWYQQTPGQGLQFLFEYFSETQRNKGNFPGRFSGRQFSNSRSEMNVSTLELGDSALYLCASSLEGLGPDEQFFGPGTRLTVL.

This chain links TRBV11-3 with TRBJ2-1; D call uncertain. Trimming pared 1 base from V and 3 bases from J, leaving 10 bases between. Germline V CDR1 and CDR2: SGHNT, YENEEA. This CDR3 region has 15 residues. CDR3 coding DNA: TGTGCCAGCAGCTTAGGGTCGAGCGACTACAATGAGCAGTTCTTC. Amino acids: CASSLGSSDYNEQFF. Looking up the rest from reference TRBV11-3 and TRBJ2-1 gives the full variable domain: EAGVVQSPRYKIIEKKQPVAFWCNPISGHNTLYWYLQNLGQGPELLIRYENEEAVDDSQLPKDRFSAERLKGVDSTLKIQPAELGDSAVYLCASSLGSSDYNEQFFGPGTRLTVL.

The table lists this clonotype with a few counts. The chain joins TRBV20-1 to TRBJ2-3; D ambiguous. Germline CDR1 and CDR2: DFQATT and SNEGSKA (reference sequence). The CDR3 extends over 12 amino acids. Trimming stripped 2 bases from V and 6 bases from J, with 9 bases between. CDR3: CSARMPWDTQYF. DNA of the CDR3: TGCAGTGCTAGAATGCCCTGGGATACGCAGTATTTT.